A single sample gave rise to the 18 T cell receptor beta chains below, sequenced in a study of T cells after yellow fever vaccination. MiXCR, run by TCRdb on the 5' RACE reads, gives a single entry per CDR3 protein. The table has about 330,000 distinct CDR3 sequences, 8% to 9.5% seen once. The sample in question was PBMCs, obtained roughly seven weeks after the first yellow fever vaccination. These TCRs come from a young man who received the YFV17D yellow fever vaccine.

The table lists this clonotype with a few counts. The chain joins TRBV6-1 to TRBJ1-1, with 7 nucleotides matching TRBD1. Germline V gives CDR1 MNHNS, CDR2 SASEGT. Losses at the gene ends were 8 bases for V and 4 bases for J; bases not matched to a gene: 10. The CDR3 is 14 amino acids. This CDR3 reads CASHHQGVVTEAFF. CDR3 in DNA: TGTGCCAGCCACCATCAGGGGGTCGTCACTGAAGCTTTCTTT.

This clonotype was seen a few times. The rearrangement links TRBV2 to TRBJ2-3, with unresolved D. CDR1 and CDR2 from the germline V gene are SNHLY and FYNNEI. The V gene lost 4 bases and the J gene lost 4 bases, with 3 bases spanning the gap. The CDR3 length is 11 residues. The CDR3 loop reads CASSASDTQYF. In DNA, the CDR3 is TGTGCCAGCAGTGCATCAGATACGCAGTATTTT. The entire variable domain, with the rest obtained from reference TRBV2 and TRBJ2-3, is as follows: EPEVTQTPSHQVTQMGQEVILRCVPISNHLYFYWYRQILGQKVEFLVSFYNNEISEKSEIFDDQFSVERPDGSNFTLKIRSTKLEDSAMYFCASSASDTQYFGPGTRLTVL.

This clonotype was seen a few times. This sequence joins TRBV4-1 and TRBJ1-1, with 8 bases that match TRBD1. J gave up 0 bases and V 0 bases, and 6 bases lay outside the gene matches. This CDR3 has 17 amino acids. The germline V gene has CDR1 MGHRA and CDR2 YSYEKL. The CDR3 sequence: CASSQDFYRGVNTEAFF. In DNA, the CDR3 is TGCGCCAGCAGCCAAGATTTCTACAGGGGGGTGAACACTGAAGCTTTCTTT.

The DNA for the CDR3 is TGTGCCAGCAGCTATGAGGGCTATGGCTACACCTTC. Translated: CASSYEGYGYTF. The genes are TRBV7-2 and TRBJ1-2; D gene uncertain. Germline V gene data show CDR1 as SGHTA and CDR2 as FQGNSA. This CDR3 contains 12 residues. V gave up 4 bases and J gave up 4 bases, with 7 bases separating them.

The CDR3 coding sequence is TGCGCCAGCGGAGTATACGAGCAGTACTTC. As protein: CASGVYEQYF. The chain recombines TRBV5-1 with TRBJ2-7; D gene uncertain. The CDR3 is 10 residues long. Germline V gene data show CDR1 as SGHRS and CDR2 as YFSETQ. V dropped 7 bases and J dropped 4 bases, with 6 bases sitting between them. Full variable domain (rest looked up from reference TRBV5-1 and TRBJ2-7): KAGVTQTPRYLIKTRGQQVTLSCSPISGHRSVSWYQQTPGQGLQFLFEYFSETQRNKGNFPGRFSGRQFSNSRSEMNVSTLELGDSALYLCASGVYEQYFGPGTRLTVT.

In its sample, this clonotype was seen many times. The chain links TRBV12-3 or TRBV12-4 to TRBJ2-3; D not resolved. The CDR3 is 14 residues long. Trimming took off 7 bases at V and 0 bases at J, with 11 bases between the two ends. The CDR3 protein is CASTPQVSTDTQYF. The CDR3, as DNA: TGTGCCAGCACCCCTCAGGTCAGCACAGATACGCAGTATTTT.

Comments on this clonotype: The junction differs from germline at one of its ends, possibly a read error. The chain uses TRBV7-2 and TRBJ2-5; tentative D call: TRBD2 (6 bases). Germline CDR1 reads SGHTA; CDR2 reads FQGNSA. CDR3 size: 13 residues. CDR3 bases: TGTGCCAGCAGCCAATATTTCCGGGAGACCCAGTGCTTC. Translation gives CASSQYFRETQCF.

The DNA for the CDR3 is TGTGCCAGCAGCCCCCGGACCCCCTACCAAGAGCAGTACTTC. Protein: CASSPRTPYQEQYF. The chain links TRBV9 to TRBJ2-7; D gene uncertain. Trimming took 4 bases from V and 7 from J, leaving 18 bases between them. The CDR3 length is 14 residues. CDR1 and CDR2 (germline): SGDLS, YYNGEE.

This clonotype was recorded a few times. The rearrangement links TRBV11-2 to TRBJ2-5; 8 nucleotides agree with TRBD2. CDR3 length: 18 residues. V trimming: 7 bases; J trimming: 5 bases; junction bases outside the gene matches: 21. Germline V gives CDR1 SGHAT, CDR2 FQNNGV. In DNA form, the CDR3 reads TGTGCCAGCAATTCTCGGGGGGGCCGTTACATAGGAGGGGAGACCCAGTACTTC. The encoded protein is CASNSRGGRYIGGETQYF.

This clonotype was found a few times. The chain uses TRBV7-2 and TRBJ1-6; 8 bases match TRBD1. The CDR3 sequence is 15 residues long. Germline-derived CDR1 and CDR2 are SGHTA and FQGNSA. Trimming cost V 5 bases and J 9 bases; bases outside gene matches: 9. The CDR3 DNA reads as TGTGCCAGCAGCCTCTCCGGACAGGGCATTTCACCCCTCCACTTT. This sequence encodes CASSLSGQGISPLHF.

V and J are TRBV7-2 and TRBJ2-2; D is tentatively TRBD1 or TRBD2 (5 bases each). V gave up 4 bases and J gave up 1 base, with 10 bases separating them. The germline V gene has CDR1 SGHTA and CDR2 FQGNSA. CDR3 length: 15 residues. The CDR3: CASSSGPENTGELFF. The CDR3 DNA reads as TGTGCCAGCAGCTCGGGACCAGAGAACACCGGGGAGCTGTTTTTT.

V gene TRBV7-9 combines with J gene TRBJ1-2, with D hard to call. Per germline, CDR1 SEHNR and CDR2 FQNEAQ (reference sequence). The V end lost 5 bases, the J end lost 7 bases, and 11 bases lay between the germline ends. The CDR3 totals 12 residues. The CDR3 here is CASSPRGSGYTF. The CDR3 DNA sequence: TGTGCCAGCAGCCCGCGAGGGTCTGGCTACACCTTC.

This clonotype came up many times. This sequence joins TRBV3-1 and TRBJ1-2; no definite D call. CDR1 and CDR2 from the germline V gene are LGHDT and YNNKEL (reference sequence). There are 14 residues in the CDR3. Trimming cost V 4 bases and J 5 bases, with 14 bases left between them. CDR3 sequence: CASSPTGPSYGYTF. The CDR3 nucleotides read TGTGCCAGCAGCCCAACCGGCCCGTCGTATGGCTACACCTTC.

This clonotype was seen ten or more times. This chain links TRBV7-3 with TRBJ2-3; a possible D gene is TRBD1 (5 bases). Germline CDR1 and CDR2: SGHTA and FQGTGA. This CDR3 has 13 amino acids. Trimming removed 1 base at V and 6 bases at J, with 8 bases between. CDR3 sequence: CASSLSRGDTQYF. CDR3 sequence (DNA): TGTGCCAGCAGCTTAAGTAGGGGCGATACGCAGTATTTT. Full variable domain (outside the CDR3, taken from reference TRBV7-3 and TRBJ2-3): GAGVSQTPSNKVTEKGKYVELRCDPISGHTALYWYRQSLGQGPEFLIYFQGTGAADDSGLPNDRFFAVRPEGSVSTLKIQRTERGDSAVYLCASSLSRGDTQYFGPGTRLTVL.

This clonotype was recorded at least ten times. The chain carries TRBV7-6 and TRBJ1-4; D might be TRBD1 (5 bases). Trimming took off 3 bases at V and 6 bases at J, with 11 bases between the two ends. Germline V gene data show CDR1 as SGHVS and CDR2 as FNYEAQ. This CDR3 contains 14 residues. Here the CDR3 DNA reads TGTGCCAGCAGCTTGACAGCCCGTTATGAAAAACTGTTTTTT. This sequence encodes CASSLTARYEKLFF.

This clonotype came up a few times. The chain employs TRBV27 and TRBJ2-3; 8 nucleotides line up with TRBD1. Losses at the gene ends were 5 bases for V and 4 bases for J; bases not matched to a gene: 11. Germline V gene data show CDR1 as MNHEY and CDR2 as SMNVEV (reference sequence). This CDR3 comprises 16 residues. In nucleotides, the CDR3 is TGTGCCAGCAGTCGATTCAGGGGGCTGGGTGCAGATACGCAGTATTTT. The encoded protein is CASSRFRGLGADTQYF.

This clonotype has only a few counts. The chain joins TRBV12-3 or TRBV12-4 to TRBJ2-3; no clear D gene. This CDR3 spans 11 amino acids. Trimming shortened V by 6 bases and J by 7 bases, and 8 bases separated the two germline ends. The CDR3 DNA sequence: TGTGCCAGCAGGAAGGAGTATACGCAGTATTTT. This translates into CASRKEYTQYF.

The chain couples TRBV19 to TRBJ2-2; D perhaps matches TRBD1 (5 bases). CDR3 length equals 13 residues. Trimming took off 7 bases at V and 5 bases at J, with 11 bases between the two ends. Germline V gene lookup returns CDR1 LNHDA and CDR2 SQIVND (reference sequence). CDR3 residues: CASIKGKTGELFF. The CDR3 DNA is TGTGCCAGTATCAAGGGGAAGACCGGGGAGCTGTTTTTT.